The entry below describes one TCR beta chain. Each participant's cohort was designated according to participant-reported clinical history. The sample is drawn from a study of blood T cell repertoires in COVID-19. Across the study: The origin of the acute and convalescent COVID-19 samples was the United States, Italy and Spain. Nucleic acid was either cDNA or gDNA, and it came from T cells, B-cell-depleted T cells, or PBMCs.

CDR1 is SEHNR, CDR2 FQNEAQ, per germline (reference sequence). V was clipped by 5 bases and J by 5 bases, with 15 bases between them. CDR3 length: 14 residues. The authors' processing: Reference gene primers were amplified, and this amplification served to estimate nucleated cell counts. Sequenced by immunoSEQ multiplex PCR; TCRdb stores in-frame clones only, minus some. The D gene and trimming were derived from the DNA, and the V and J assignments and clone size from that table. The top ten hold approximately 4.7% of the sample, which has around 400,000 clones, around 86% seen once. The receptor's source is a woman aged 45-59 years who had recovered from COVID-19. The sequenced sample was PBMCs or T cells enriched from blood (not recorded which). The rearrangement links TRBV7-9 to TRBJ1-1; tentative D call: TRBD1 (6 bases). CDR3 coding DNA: TGTGCCAGCAGCCCCCCGGGGGGGCCTACTGAAGCTTTCTTT. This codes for CASSPPGGPTEAFF.